The 30 T cell receptor beta chains below come from one sample, sequenced in a study of T cell clones after liver transplantation (dated 2019 in TCRdb). Libraries were made using the immunoSEQ multiplex PCR assay. Imported from immuneACCESS, the table was reduced by TCRdb to in-frame sequences with V and J called. These copies leave out some clones; in studies compared against another copy, an unresolved V gene accounts for under half, and the cause of the remainder is not known. Within this sample are about 75,000 clones, with around 84% of them counted one time only. The ten largest make up 2% to 2.5% of the sample. The sequenced sample was CD4+ T cells from blood, obtained less than 50 months after liver transplant. These TCRs come from a human patient who received a liver transplant. After a transplant, not all T cells may be the patient's own; some may come from the graft donor.

The genes are TRBV9 and TRBJ1-2; D call uncertain. V lost 0 bases, J lost 0 bases, and 9 bases lay in between. Looked up from germline, CDR1 is SGDLS and CDR2 is YYNGEE. The CDR3 spans 15 residues. The CDR3 reads CASSVGTSANYGYTF. CDR3 DNA sequence: TGTGCCAGCAGCGTAGGGACTTCAGCTAACTATGGCTACACCTTC.

The gene calls are TRBV12-5 and TRBJ2-1; D is ambiguous. This CDR3 spans 15 amino acids. Trimming removed 2 bases from V and 4 bases from J, with 12 bases in between. In germline, CDR1 is LGHNT, CDR2 FRNRAP. For the CDR3, the DNA is TGTGCTAGTGGTTTGTTCCCCCCCCCATACAATGAGCAGTTCTTC. This gives the protein CASGLFPPPYNEQFF.

The rearrangement uses TRBV7-3 and TRBJ2-2; D unclear. Germline CDR1 and CDR2: SGHTA and FQGTGA. This CDR3 is 14 amino acids long. V was cut by 5 bases and J by 4 bases, with 11 bases left in between. The DNA of the CDR3 is TGTGCCAGCAGCCCGTCGAGTTTCACCGGGGAGCTGTTTTTT. Residues: CASSPSSFTGELFF.

V is TRBV4-3 and J is TRBJ1-5; D possibly corresponds to TRBD1 (5 bases). Deletions cut 1 base from V and 6 bases from J, with 10 bases between. Germline-derived CDR1 and CDR2 are LGHNA and YSLEER. The CDR3 spans 14 residues. The chain's CDR3 is CASSQVERGQPQHF. The CDR3 DNA is TGCGCCAGCAGCCAAGTGGAGAGGGGTCAGCCCCAGCATTTT.

A single count supports this clone. The rearrangement uses TRBV6-6 and TRBJ1-1; weak D call: TRBD1 (6 bases). The CDR3 runs 12 residues. Germline V gene lookup returns CDR1 MNHNY and CDR2 SVGAGI (reference sequence). V dropped 9 bases and J dropped 11 bases, with 19 bases sitting between them. The CDR3 DNA sequence: TGTGCCAGTACTCCTCACAGGGCCGGGGCTTTCTTT. Protein product: CASTPHRAGAFF.

The table lists this clone with a few counts. Since the CDR3 does not end with the conserved phenylalanine or tryptophan, this likely comes from a read error. No DNA is shown, since the ends of the CDR3 on it are uncertain; the CDR3 is the one TCRdb lists. V is TRBV5-3 and J is TRBJ2-7. TRBV5-3 is marked as an open reading frame, function uncertain. A total of 9 residues make up the CDR3, ends included. The CDR3 protein is CARSLFRAL.

The chain couples TRBV30 to TRBJ2-7; TRBD1 matches 9 bases. CDR1 is GTSNPN and CDR2 is SVGIG in the germline V gene (reference sequence). This CDR3 is 14 amino acids long. With V trimmed by 1 base and J by 4 bases, 5 bases remained unmatched. The CDR3 sequence: CAWSESGQGYEQYF. CDR3 DNA sequence: TGTGCCTGGAGTGAGTCGGGACAGGGTTACGAGCAGTACTTC.

The chain links TRBV29-1 to TRBJ2-3, with 8 bases fitting TRBD1. The CDR3 covers 15 residues. Trimming at V came to 6 bases and at J to 7 bases, leaving 15 bases not matched to a gene. CDR1 SQVTM and CDR2 ANQGSEA come from the germline V gene. The CDR3 nucleotides are TGCAGCGTCGCCCAGGGACAGGCGAGGCGACATACGCAGTATTTT. It is translated as CSVAQGQARRHTQYF.

The chain carries TRBV4-3 and TRBJ2-1; 11 nucleotides agree with TRBD2. The CDR3 covers 17 residues. The germline V gene has CDR1 LGHNA and CDR2 YSLEER. With 4 bases clipped from V and 5 bases from J, the junction kept 10 bases outside the gene matches. This chain's CDR3 is CASSRIPGLAVNNEQFF. CDR3 coding DNA: TGCGCCAGCAGCCGAATTCCGGGACTAGCGGTTAACAATGAGCAGTTCTTC.

The chain carries TRBV18 and TRBJ2-5; tentatively, D is TRBD1 (6 bases). The CDR3 runs 13 residues. Germline V gene sequence: CDR1 KGHSH, CDR2 LQKENI. V lost 2 bases, J lost 6 bases, and 10 bases lay in between. The CDR3 spells CASSPSRGQTQYF. In nucleotides, the CDR3 is TGTGCCAGCTCACCAAGCAGGGGACAGACCCAGTACTTC. The entire variable domain, with the rest obtained from reference TRBV18 and TRBJ2-5, is as follows: NAGVMQNPRHLVRRRGQEARLRCSPMKGHSHVYWYRQLPEEGLKFMVYLQKENIIDESGMPKERFSAEFPKEGPSILRIQQVVRGDSAAYFCASSPSRGQTQYFGPGTRLLVL.

The gene calls are TRBV4-3 and TRBJ1-2; D call uncertain. Germline V gene data show CDR1 as LGHNA and CDR2 as YSLEER. The germline V and J ends were trimmed by 0 bases and 4 bases, with 12 bases remaining between them. The CDR3 spans 15 residues. CDR3 amino acids: CASSQDIGDAYGYTF. The CDR3 nucleotides read TGCGCCAGCAGCCAAGATATTGGGGATGCCTATGGCTACACCTTC.

Notes on this clone: A single base separates this from a much larger clone, so it may be a read error. The chain is built from TRBV11-3 and TRBJ2-5; D is tentatively TRBD1 or TRBD2 (5 bases each). V dropped 1 base and J dropped 2 bases, with 5 bases sitting between them. Germline values: CDR1 SGHNT, CDR2 YENEEA. This CDR3 region has 13 residues. The CDR3 nucleotides are TGTGCCAGCAGCTTAGGGGGGCAAGAGACCCAGTACTTC. Translation gives CASSLGGQETQYF.

The V gene is TRBV6-5, the J gene TRBJ1-4; 11 positions match TRBD1. The germline V gene has CDR1 MNHEY and CDR2 SVGAGI. Trimming cost V 0 bases and J 7 bases; bases outside gene matches: 4. The CDR3 spans 16 residues. The CDR3 bases are TGTGCCAGCAGTTACTCCTCCGGGACAGGGGGTGAAAAACTGTTTTTT. This translates into CASSYSSGTGGEKLFF.

This clone was detected a few times. The rearrangement joins TRBV10-3 to TRBJ1-3; 11 bases are shared with TRBD1. Germline CDR1 reads ENHRY; CDR2 reads SYGVKD. Losses at the gene ends were 8 bases for V and 0 bases for J; bases not matched to a gene: 3. CDR3 size: 15 residues. The CDR3 nucleotides are TGTGCCATCGGGGACAGGGGGATCTCTGGAAACACCATATATTTT. This translates into CAIGDRGISGNTIYF.

The chain carries TRBV10-3 and TRBJ2-5, with D perhaps matching TRBD2 (5 bases). The CDR3 extends over 12 amino acids. Trimming pared 2 bases from V and 4 bases from J, leaving 5 bases between. The germline gives CDR1 ENHRY, CDR2 SYGVKD. The chain's CDR3 is CAISEGGETQYF. CDR3 DNA sequence: TGTGCCATCAGTGAGGGAGGAGAGACCCAGTACTTC.

The V and J genes are TRBV7-2 and TRBJ1-1, with D unclear. The ends were cut back, 7 bases at V and 0 bases at J, with 3 bases in the middle. CDR1 is SGHTA and CDR2 is FQGNSA in the germline V gene. The CDR3 is 11 amino acids. In DNA, the CDR3 is TGTGCCAGCATGATGAACACTGAAGCTTTCTTT. Encoded protein: CASMMNTEAFF.

The V gene is TRBV27, the J gene TRBJ2-1; 13 positions agree with TRBD2. Germline assignment: CDR1 MNHEY and CDR2 SMNVEV (reference sequence). After removal of 4 bases from V and 7 bases from J, the junction contained 4 bases not matched to a gene. The CDR3 spans 15 residues. This CDR3 reads CASSSQGLAGNEQFF. For the CDR3, the DNA is TGTGCCAGCAGTTCCCAGGGACTAGCGGGAAATGAGCAGTTCTTC.

This chain connects TRBV7-2 to TRBJ2-7; tentative D call: TRBD1 (6 bases). Deletions cut 5 bases from V and 7 bases from J, with 18 bases between. This CDR3 contains 14 residues. Germline lookup yields CDR1 SGHTA and CDR2 FQGNSA. The CDR3 sequence: CASSGQRYSGEQYF. In nucleotides, the CDR3 is TGTGCCAGCAGCGGACAGCGATACTCAGGGGAGCAGTACTTC.

The chain employs TRBV11-3 and TRBJ2-1, with D perhaps matching TRBD2 (6 bases). Germline values: CDR1 SGHNT, CDR2 YENEEA. This CDR3 is 15 amino acids long. V lost 5 bases and J lost 9, with 20 bases in between. CDR3 loop: CASSGGAPTLGEQFF. The CDR3 DNA reads as TGTGCCAGCAGCGGCGGGGCGCCTACGCTTGGTGAGCAGTTCTTC.

V is TRBV7-9 and J is TRBJ2-4, with D possibly TRBD1 on 6 matching bases. Trimming cost V 5 bases and J 0 bases, with 17 bases left between them. The germline V gene has CDR1 SEHNR and CDR2 FQNEAQ (reference sequence). This CDR3 spans 17 amino acids. CDR3 sequence: CASSQASQGPAKNIQYF. CDR3 nucleotides: TGTGCCAGCAGCCAGGCTTCACAGGGCCCAGCCAAAAACATTCAGTACTTC.

This rearrangement joins TRBV5-1 to TRBJ1-4; D is perhaps TRBD1 (5 bases). The CDR3 length is 17 residues. Trimming removed 4 bases from V and 4 bases from J, with 20 bases in between. Per germline, CDR1 SGHRS and CDR2 YFSETQ. This chain's CDR3 is CASSGQPVGTVNEKLFF. The DNA for the CDR3 is TGCGCCAGCAGCGGGCAGCCCGTCGGGACGGTTAATGAAAAACTGTTTTTT.

The rearrangement joins TRBV6-1 to TRBJ2-2; no reliable D call. Germline CDR1 is MNHNS and CDR2 is SASEGT. V was cut by 5 bases and J by 1 base, with 11 bases left in between. The CDR3 runs 15 residues. In DNA, the CDR3 is TGTGCCAGCAGTCAGCGCTACGGGAACACCGGGGAGCTGTTTTTT. Translating it yields CASSQRYGNTGELFF.

This clone was recorded once. CDR3 sequence (DNA): TGTGCCAGTACCCCACCGGGGGGGGGACCCTATGGCTACACCTTC. Translated, it gives CASTPPGGGPYGYTF. The chain employs TRBV19 and TRBJ1-2, with D perhaps matching TRBD1 (5 bases). With 7 bases removed from V and 4 bases from J, the gap between germline ends came to 19 bases. This CDR3 contains 15 residues. Germline CDR1 is LNHDA and CDR2 is SQIVND (reference sequence).

V usage is TRBV16 and J usage is TRBJ2-7; D gene unclear. CDR3 length: 14 amino acids. V was trimmed by 0 bases and J by 3 bases, leaving 9 bases between them. Germline V gene data show CDR1 as KGHSY and CDR2 as FQNENV. CDR3 DNA sequence: TGTGCCAGCAGCCAATCTCCTAGGGACTACGAGCAGTACTTC. Protein sequence: CASSQSPRDYEQYF. Based on the CDR3 plus reference TRBV16 and TRBJ2-7, the full variable domain is GEEVAQTPKHLVRGEGQKAKLYCAPIKGHSYVFWYQQVLKNEFKFLISFQNENVFDETGMPKERFSAKCLPNSPCSLEIQATKLEDSAVYFCASSQSPRDYEQYFGPGTRLTVT.

This chain connects TRBV6-1 to TRBJ1-5, with D perhaps TRBD1 (6 bases). The CDR3 consists of 14 residues. Per the germline V gene, CDR1 is MNHNS and CDR2 is SASEGT. Trimming pared 10 bases from V and 3 bases from J, leaving 16 bases between. CDR3 coding DNA: TGTGCCACGCGGACAGCCAACTTCAATCAGCCCCAGCATTTT. Translated, it gives CATRTANFNQPQHF.

The rearrangement joins TRBV5-1 to TRBJ1-6; 8 nucleotides agree with TRBD1. Per the germline V gene, CDR1 is SGHRS and CDR2 is YFSETQ. Germline trimming cut 6 bases from V and 8 bases from J; bases unmatched to any gene: 4. The CDR3 length is 13 residues. The CDR3 sequence is CASKDREDSPLHF. The CDR3 DNA is TGCGCCAGCAAGGACAGGGAGGATTCACCCCTCCACTTT.

The J gene is TRBJ2-5, the V gene TRBV19; TRBD1 matches 8 bases. Unmatched junction bases numbered 2, after V lost 4 bases and J lost 1 base. From germline, CDR1 is LNHDA and CDR2 SQIVND (reference sequence). The CDR3 has 14 amino acids. The CDR3 DNA is TGTGCCAGTAGTAAGACAGGGGTCCAAGAGACCCAGTACTTC. This encodes CASSKTGVQETQYF.

The chain combines TRBV7-9 with TRBJ2-5; 8 bases match TRBD1. The germline V gene encodes CDR1 SEHNR and CDR2 FQNEAQ (reference sequence). This CDR3 has 18 amino acids. V gave up 5 bases and J gave up 4 bases; unmatched junction bases: 18. The CDR3 is CASSQSDRGQTHLETQYF. CDR3 nucleotides: TGTGCCAGCAGCCAATCCGACAGGGGCCAAACCCACCTAGAGACCCAGTACTTC.

The rearrangement links TRBV28 to TRBJ1-3; the D gene is possibly TRBD1 (6 bases). Trimming removed 5 bases at V and 4 bases at J, with 21 bases between. CDR1 MDHEN and CDR2 SYDVKM come from the germline V gene. This CDR3 region has 17 residues. CDR3 coding DNA: TGTGCCAGCAGTACTAGGGAGCCGGGACAATCGGGAAACACCATATATTTT. Translated, it gives CASSTREPGQSGNTIYF.

The chain combines TRBV6-5 with TRBJ2-1; TRBD1 aligns across 8 bases. The length of the CDR3 is 13 residues. Germline trimming cut 6 bases from V and 9 bases from J; bases unmatched to any gene: 7. The V gene's germline CDR1 is MNHEY and CDR2 SVGAGI. In DNA, the CDR3 is TGTGCCAGCAGCACCAAGACAGGGGCTGAGCAGTTCTTC. This encodes CASSTKTGAEQFF.